Listed here are 7 T cell receptor beta chains from one sample, sequenced in a study of Ad26.COV2.S vaccination and SARS-CoV-2 variants. Treatment meaning: some 20 received Ad26.COV2.S at low or high dose, single or two shots; roughly five received placebo; per-sample allocation not given. Sampling occurred on day 63 after the first vaccine or placebo injection. TCRdb's table, derived via immunoSEQ multiplex PCR, lists solely in-frame clones and lacks some. Of 500,000 or so clones listed, 87% are singletons. The sample in question was peripheral blood, obtained in a trial of Ad26.COV2.S vaccine versus placebo. The receptors here all came from a person aged 18-60 years who received the Ad26.COV2.S COVID-19 vaccine or a placebo.

The V call is TRBV7-3, the J call TRBJ2-7; D is possibly TRBD2 (7 bases). Trimming removed 1 base at V and 5 bases at J, with 12 bases between. CDR3 length equals 14 residues. Germline V lookup: CDR1 SGHTA, CDR2 FQGTGA. The CDR3 coding sequence is TGTGCCAGCAGCTTAAATTCGGGGGGCGACGAGCAGTACTTC. This sequence encodes CASSLNSGGDEQYF.

This chain links TRBV24-1 with TRBJ2-7, with 11 bases aligning to TRBD1. Germline assignment: CDR1 KGHDR and CDR2 SFDVKD. V was pared by 4 bases and J by 6 bases, with 7 bases of the junction left unmatched. There are 15 residues in the CDR3. The CDR3 protein is CATSDGTGGKGEQYF. Written as DNA, the CDR3 is TGTGCCACCAGTGACGGGACAGGGGGTAAGGGCGAGCAGTACTTC.

The J gene is TRBJ2-7, the V gene TRBV7-2; 7 bases match TRBD2. Germline V gene lookup returns CDR1 SGHTA and CDR2 FQGNSA. Losses at the gene ends were 5 bases for V and 4 bases for J; bases not matched to a gene: 2. The CDR3 has 12 residues. The CDR3: CASSLRGYEQYF. As DNA, the CDR3 is TGTGCCAGCAGCCTGCGGGGGTACGAGCAGTACTTC. The whole variable domain, filled in from reference TRBV7-2 and TRBJ2-7, reads GAGVSQSPSNKVTEKGKDVELRCDPISGHTALYWYRQSLGQGLEFLIYFQGNSAPDKSGLPSDRFSAERTGGSVSTLTIQRTQQEDSAVYLCASSLRGYEQYFGPGTRLTVT.

J is TRBJ2-1 and V is TRBV10-2; 11 bases are shared with TRBD2. Germline CDR1 is WSHSY and CDR2 is SAAADI. The CDR3 extends over 14 amino acids. V trimming: 10 bases; J trimming: 4 bases; junction bases outside the gene matches: 6. CDR3 bases: TGCGCCACATCCGGGACTAGCGGATACAATGAGCAGTTCTTC. Translating gives CATSGTSGYNEQFF.

J is TRBJ2-7 and V is TRBV5-6; D is uncertain. This CDR3 has 13 amino acids. Germline CDR1 is SGHDT and CDR2 is YYEEEE. Trimming left V 6 bases short and J 6 bases short, with 16 bases between. The CDR3, as DNA: TGTGCCAGCAAGTTATGGACGTCGCTCGAGCAGTACTTC. Its translation: CASKLWTSLEQYF.

This clone was recorded once. The rearrangement links TRBV29-1 to TRBJ2-3; 10 bases fit TRBD1. This CDR3 contains 17 residues. CDR1 and CDR2 from the germline V gene are SQVTM and ANQGSEA. Germline trimming cut 2 bases from V and 0 bases from J; bases unmatched to any gene: 8. CDR3 sequence: CSVESMGQGTSTDTQYF. In DNA, the CDR3 is TGCAGCGTTGAATCGATGGGACAGGGGACTAGCACAGATACGCAGTATTTT.

J is TRBJ2-2 and V is TRBV5-6; TRBD1 is a possible D gene (5 bases). The CDR3 contains 14 residues. Trimming stripped 4 bases from V and 6 bases from J, with 13 bases between. Germline CDR1 is SGHDT and CDR2 is YYEEEE. The CDR3 reads CASSPVGVPGELFF. The DNA for the CDR3 is TGTGCCAGCAGCCCGGTAGGGGTACCCGGGGAGCTGTTTTTT.